The 6 T cell receptor beta chains reported below all come from one sample, sequenced in a study of T cell responses to AZD1222 COVID-19 vaccine. The assay was immunoSEQ multiplex PCR, and TCRdb's table has in-frame clones only and misses some. Of about 260,000 clones listed, more than 80% are singletons. Specimen: peripheral blood, collected on day 0 of AZD1222 vaccination. The receptors here all came from an adult in good health.

The rearrangement links TRBV5-1 to TRBJ1-1; the D is unclear. Trimming cost V 4 bases and J 5 bases, with 18 bases left between them. The CDR3 has 15 residues. Germline CDR1 is SGHRS and CDR2 is YFSETQ. CDR3 residues: CASSDTTPDVTEAFF. CDR3 bases: TGCGCCAGCAGCGATACGACCCCAGACGTTACTGAAGCTTTCTTT.

The chain links TRBV6-5 to TRBJ1-6; 10 nucleotides match TRBD1. Losses at the gene ends were 5 bases for V and 7 bases for J; bases not matched to a gene: 2. Germline CDR1 reads MNHEY; CDR2 reads SVGAGI. The CDR3 sequence is 14 residues long. The CDR3: CASSTTGGNSPLHF. CDR3 sequence (DNA): TGTGCCAGCAGTACGACAGGGGGCAATTCACCCCTCCACTTT.

The chain combines TRBV2 with TRBJ1-3; D possibly corresponds to TRBD1 (5 bases). Germline lookup yields CDR1 SNHLY and CDR2 FYNNEI. Trimming left V 6 bases short and J 1 base short, with 10 bases between. The CDR3 totals 14 residues. For the CDR3, the DNA is TGTGCCAGCAGACAAGGGGTTTCTGGAAACACCATATATTTT. The encoded protein is CASRQGVSGNTIYF.

This clone was seen only a few times. This chain links TRBV28 with TRBJ1-5; D is possibly TRBD1 (5 bases). V was clipped by 7 bases and J by 6 bases, with 16 bases between them. The length of the CDR3 is 14 residues. Germline assignment: CDR1 MDHEN and CDR2 SYDVKM. Written as DNA, the CDR3 is TGTGCCAGCACCCCCGGGGGGAGCGGTCAGCCCCAGCATTTT. Translating gives CASTPGGSGQPQHF.

This chain links TRBV5-6 with TRBJ2-4; the D call may be TRBD1 or TRBD2 (5 bases each). V was shortened by 2 bases and J by 8 bases, with 11 bases between the two germline ends. This CDR3 contains 13 residues. The germline V gene encodes CDR1 SGHDT and CDR2 YYEEEE. CDR3 loop: CASSFGRDDIQYF. The CDR3 bases are TGTGCCAGCAGCTTCGGCAGGGACGACATTCAGTACTTC.

The chain links TRBV4-2 to TRBJ1-5; D not resolved. The V end lost 0 bases, the J end lost 0 bases, and 6 bases lay between the germline ends. This CDR3 is 15 amino acids long. CDR1 and CDR2 (germline): LGHNA, YNFKEQ. Here the CDR3 reads CASSQDLSSNQPQHF. CDR3 sequence (DNA): TGTGCCAGCAGCCAAGATTTGTCTAGCAATCAGCCCCAGCATTTT.